The rows below give T cell receptor beta chains drawn from one sample of a study of regulatory T cells in long-lasting Graves disease. TCRdb redid the calling of the multiplex PCR reads with MiXCR, one entry per CDR3 protein. Among almost 350,000 distinct CDR3 sequences listed, around a fifth were seen once. This sample comprised peripheral blood mononuclear cells (PBMCs), obtained when the disease was refractory, from a patient treated with antithyroid drugs. These TCRs come from a female donor with Graves disease. Each CDR3 is given with its conserved first and last residue.

TRBV19	CASSLAGYQETQYF
TRBV3-1	CASSQGDRANYEQYF
TRBV27	CASSKSDRAYEQYF
TRBV3-1	CASSPSQGQPLHF
TRBV7-2	CASSLVGETSSQYF
TRBV19	CAGSKVASRGNQPQHF
TRBV19	CASSKAEGRGYGYTF
TRBV14	CASSQSTKRGELFF
TRBV12-3/TRBV12-4	CASSFSPGTEAFF
TRBV6-1	CASATGQGASQPQHF
TRBV28	CASSLGGSTISGELFF
TRBV3-1	CASSQDRGPDGYTF
TRBV15	CATSRQGPVNYGYTF
TRBV27	CASKERGNWGIQYF
TRBV27	CASSRRGGSYEQYF